These T cell receptor beta chains were read from a single sample in a study. TCRdb processed the multiplex PCR reads anew with MiXCR; each CDR3 protein has one entry. This table has hundreds of distinct CDR3 sequences, roughly 21% appearing once. Sequenced material: memory CD4+ T cells sorted from blood. The receptors were sampled from a female donor with breast cancer. The CDR3 runs from the conserved cysteine through the conserved F or W. The D gene is left open where the match is weak. A row's size may be missing; if present it is once, few, many or a size class.

D gene: -; V gene: TRBV12-3/TRBV12-4; CDR3 length: 14; clone size: -; CDR3 protein: CASSFRGRDYGYTF
D gene: -; V gene: TRBV12-3/TRBV12-4; CDR3 length: 14; clone size: large; CDR3 protein: CASSLAHQGYGYTF
D gene: -; V gene: TRBV12-3/TRBV12-4; CDR3 length: 15; clone size: -; CDR3 protein: CASRVTTAPNYGYTF
D gene: -; V gene: TRBV12-3/TRBV12-4; CDR3 length: 15; clone size: large; CDR3 protein: CASSLARSGRGAYTF
D gene: TRBD1; V gene: TRBV12-3/TRBV12-4; CDR3 length: 14; clone size: large; CDR3 protein: CASSPPGQNYGYTF
D gene: -; V gene: TRBV12-3/TRBV12-4; CDR3 length: 14; clone size: -; CDR3 protein: CANSLAGRVSGYTF
D gene: TRBD1; V gene: TRBV12-3/TRBV12-4; CDR3 length: 15; clone size: large; CDR3 protein: CASSLRTGSNYGYTF
D gene: -; V gene: TRBV12-3/TRBV12-4; CDR3 length: 12; clone size: few; CDR3 protein: CASSLGQVGYTF
D gene: TRBD1; V gene: TRBV12-3/TRBV12-4; CDR3 length: 14; clone size: -; CDR3 protein: CASTRTGIDYGYTF
D gene: TRBD1; V gene: TRBV12-3/TRBV12-4; CDR3 length: 11; clone size: large; CDR3 protein: CASSSLTGRSF
D gene: -; V gene: TRBV12-3/TRBV12-4; CDR3 length: 14; clone size: large; CDR3 protein: CASSLSRMFYGYTF
D gene: -; V gene: TRBV12-3/TRBV12-4; CDR3 length: 15; clone size: -; CDR3 protein: CASSPDSGSVYGYTF
D gene: -; V gene: TRBV12-3/TRBV12-4; CDR3 length: 14; clone size: few; CDR3 protein: CASSLGEVGYGYTF
D gene: -; V gene: TRBV12-3/TRBV12-4; CDR3 length: 10; clone size: -; CDR3 protein: CASSLGYDTF
D gene: TRBD1; V gene: TRBV12-3/TRBV12-4; CDR3 length: 14; clone size: -; CDR3 protein: CASRELTGAGGYTF
D gene: TRBD1; V gene: TRBV12-3/TRBV12-4; CDR3 length: 15; clone size: large; CDR3 protein: CASSLALTGAGGYTF
D gene: -; V gene: TRBV12-3/TRBV12-4; CDR3 length: 13; clone size: large; CDR3 protein: CASSLSYNYGYTF
D gene: TRBD1; V gene: TRBV12-3/TRBV12-4; CDR3 length: 14; clone size: large; CDR3 protein: CASSPGQGFYGYTF
D gene: -; V gene: TRBV12-3/TRBV12-4; CDR3 length: 14; clone size: large; CDR3 protein: CASSLIGVGYGNTF
D gene: -; V gene: TRBV12-3/TRBV12-4; CDR3 length: 12; clone size: large; CDR3 protein: CASSFPYRGYTF
D gene: TRBD1; V gene: TRBV12-3/TRBV12-4; CDR3 length: 14; clone size: large; CDR3 protein: CASSQRGQLYGYTF
D gene: -; V gene: TRBV12-3/TRBV12-4; CDR3 length: 11; clone size: -; CDR3 protein: CASSHRNGYTF
D gene: -; V gene: TRBV12-3/TRBV12-4; CDR3 length: 12; clone size: large; CDR3 protein: CASREGFDGYTF
D gene: -; V gene: TRBV12-3/TRBV12-4; CDR3 length: 11; clone size: medium-sized; CDR3 protein: CASRRAGGYTF
D gene: -; V gene: TRBV12-3/TRBV12-4; CDR3 length: 11; clone size: -; CDR3 protein: CASSLIPGSTF
D gene: -; V gene: TRBV12-3/TRBV12-4; CDR3 length: 16; clone size: medium-sized; CDR3 protein: CASSFEEGRLWYGYTF
D gene: -; V gene: TRBV12-3/TRBV12-4; CDR3 length: 12; clone size: large; CDR3 protein: CASSFETYGYTF
D gene: -; V gene: TRBV12-3/TRBV12-4; CDR3 length: 17; clone size: medium-sized; CDR3 protein: CASGLLRRRGGRLGYTF
D gene: TRBD1; V gene: TRBV12-3/TRBV12-4; CDR3 length: 15; clone size: -; CDR3 protein: CASSSPTGTNYGYTF
D gene: -; V gene: TRBV12-3/TRBV12-4; CDR3 length: 13; clone size: -; CDR3 protein: CASSLGQVGGYTF
D gene: -; V gene: TRBV12-3/TRBV12-4; CDR3 length: 13; clone size: -; CDR3 protein: CASWTSANYGYTF